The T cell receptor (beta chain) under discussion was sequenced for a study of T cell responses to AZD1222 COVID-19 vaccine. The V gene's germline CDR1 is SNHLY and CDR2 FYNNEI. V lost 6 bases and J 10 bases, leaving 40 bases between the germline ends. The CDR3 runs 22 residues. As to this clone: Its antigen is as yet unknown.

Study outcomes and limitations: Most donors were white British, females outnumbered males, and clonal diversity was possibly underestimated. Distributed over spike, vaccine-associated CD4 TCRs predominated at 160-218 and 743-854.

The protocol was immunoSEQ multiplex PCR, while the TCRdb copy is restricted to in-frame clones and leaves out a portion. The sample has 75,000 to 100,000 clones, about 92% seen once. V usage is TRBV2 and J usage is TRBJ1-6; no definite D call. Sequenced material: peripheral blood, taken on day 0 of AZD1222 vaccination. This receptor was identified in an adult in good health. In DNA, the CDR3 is TGTGCCAGCAGGTCTACTTTGTCTAGGCGGGCGGGAGTTCACTTGCGGAACTCACCCCTCCACTTT. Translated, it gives CASRSTLSRRAGVHLRNSPLHF.